This section outlines one T cell receptor beta chain sequence together with its context. This specimen comes from a study of blood T cell repertoires in COVID-19. Per the original data handling: Amplification with reference gene primers provided the estimates of nucleated cell counts. Data came from immunoSEQ multiplex PCR; TCRdb stores just in-frame clones and leaves some out. V, J and clone size reflect that table, while D and trimming were determined from the DNA. The sample lists approximately 21,000 clones, roughly 73% occurring once. CDR3 length: 13 amino acids. Trimming cost V 6 bases and J 2 bases; bases outside gene matches: 3. Germline values: CDR1 SGHRS, CDR2 YFSETQ.

V gene TRBV5-1 combines with J gene TRBJ2-3; 7 positions match TRBD2. The sample was peripheral blood. This clonotype was sampled from a human donor in a cohort sampled during active or convalescent COVID-19. The CDR3 coding sequence is TGCGCCAGCAACCGGGGGGACACAGATACGCAGTATTTT. Its protein product is CASNRGDTDTQYF.